This T cell receptor beta chain derives from a study of beta chain features in type 1 diabetes. Findings and caveats of the study: When Type 1 diabetes patients were examined, their TCRB CDR3s proved moderately but significantly shorter in all four CD4+ subsets.

Of the isolated RNA, all was reverse transcribed, and so the sequenced material was expressed TCRB transcripts. Produced via immunoSEQ multiplex PCR; TCRdb's table is partial and in-frame only. The table records around 250,000 clones, more than 13% of them present only once. Concerning this clone itself: The antigen is undetermined.

Trimming removed 3 bases from V and 4 bases from J; junction bases left unmatched: 9. The CDR3 is made up of 16 amino acids. The germline V gene has CDR1 MNHEY and CDR2 SMNVEV (reference sequence). The chain employs TRBV27 and TRBJ2-3; TRBD2 matches at 8 bases. Sequencing input: naive CD4+ T cells from blood. The receptor comes from a man aged 30 to 45 with type 1 diabetes. The CDR3 DNA follows: TGTGCCAGCAGTTTTAGAAGCGGGAGAGGCCCAGATACGCAGTATTTT. This sequence encodes CASSFRSGRGPDTQYF.